The T cell receptor beta chain under discussion was sequenced for a study of cytomegalovirus exposure and HLA in healthy donors. Vbeta (60) and Jbeta (13) primers were used in the PCR. Repertoires were generated with immunoSEQ multiplex PCR, while TCRdb's copy carries only in-frame clones and drops some. This repertoire shows 30,000 to 40,000 clones, 81% found once; its top ten account for 9.3%. The TCR was taken from a woman between 40 and 55 years old in good health and CMV-seronegative. Source material: PBMCs.

DNA for the CDR3: TGTGCCAGCACCTCTGGCAGGGAAACGTTTGGCTACACCTTC. This translates into CASTSGRETFGYTF. The chain combines TRBV2 with TRBJ1-2, with a weak D call TRBD1 (5 bases). Germline V gene lookup returns CDR1 SNHLY and CDR2 FYNNEI. CDR3 length equals 14 residues. The germline V and J ends were trimmed by 7 bases and 7 bases, with 19 bases remaining between them.